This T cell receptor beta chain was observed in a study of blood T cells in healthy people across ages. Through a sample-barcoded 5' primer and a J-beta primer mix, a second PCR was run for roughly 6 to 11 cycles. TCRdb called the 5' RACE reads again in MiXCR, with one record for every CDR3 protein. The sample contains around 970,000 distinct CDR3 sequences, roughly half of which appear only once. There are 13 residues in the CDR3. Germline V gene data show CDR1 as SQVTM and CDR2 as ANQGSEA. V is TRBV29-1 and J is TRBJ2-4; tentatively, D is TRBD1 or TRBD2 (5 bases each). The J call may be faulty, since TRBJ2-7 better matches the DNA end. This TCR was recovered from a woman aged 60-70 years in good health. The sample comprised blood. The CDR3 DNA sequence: TGCAGCGGGGGGACGGGAACTGGGGGCGAGCAGTACTTC. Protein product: CSGGTGTGGEQYF.